This T cell receptor beta chain comes out of a study of T cell responses to AZD1222 COVID-19 vaccine. Study results and caveats: In all cases, repertoires were sampled only after the peak T cell response. Spike as a whole was targeted by vaccine-associated CD4 TCRs, dominant at 160-218 and 743-854. Nearly half of spike-specific TCRs reportedly target variant regions that are unmutated in the B.1.351 and B.1.1.7 variants. Spike-specific TCR breadth rose after two AZD1222 doses, and depth rose as well.

Sequencing used immunoSEQ multiplex PCR; TCRdb keeps in-frame clones, though not all of them. The sample has 200,000 to 300,000 clones; more than 85% are singletons. This CDR3 contains 17 residues. Regarding this clone: What it binds is not known.

This chain links TRBV21-1 with TRBJ2-7; the D call of TRBD1 is as the table states it, not checked on the DNA. TRBV21-1 is a pseudogene locus. This receptor was taken from an adult in good health. Source: peripheral blood, taken on day 0 of AZD1222 vaccination. The CDR3 sequence: CASSPTVSDRETYEQYF. The CDR3 DNA sequence: TGTGCCAGCAGCCCCACGGTGTCGGACAGGGAAACCTACGAGCAGTACTTC.